This T cell receptor beta chain was recorded in a study of T-cell memory formation after mild COVID-19. In this sample, this clonotype turned up a few times. TCRdb re-derived calls from the 5' RACE reads in MiXCR, one entry per CDR3 protein. In the table there are 250,000 to 300,000 distinct CDR3 sequences, under 20% of which are singletons. V was clipped by 2 bases and J by 3 bases, with 8 bases between them. Germline loops: CDR1 MNHNY, CDR2 SVGAGI (reference sequence). The length of the CDR3 is 14 residues. This clonotype was sampled from a man aged 18-30 years who had mild COVID-19 (a few samples of this study predate the infection). Cell type and time point are not known. The chain couples TRBV6-6 to TRBJ2-4; possibly TRBD1 or TRBD2 for D (5 bases each). Material: PBMCs or a T cell subset sorted from them (not recorded which). The CDR3 DNA is TGTGCCAGCAGTTACGGGGGTGGCAAAAACATTCAGTACTTC. Its protein product is CASSYGGGKNIQYF.